Described below is a single T cell receptor beta chain sequence and its context. This CDR3 is 14 amino acids long. Germline V CDR1 and CDR2: SNHLY, FYNNEI. V lost 1 base and J 4 bases, leaving 7 bases between the germline ends. The data were obtained in a study of cytomegalovirus exposure and HLA in healthy donors. 13 Jbeta primers and 60 Vbeta primers were used for the PCR. Using immunoSEQ multiplex PCR, the repertoire was profiled, and TCRdb retains in-frame clones only, with some absent. The table lists around 180,000 clones, around 77% of them singletons. The chain combines TRBV2 with TRBJ2-2; a possible D gene is TRBD1 (6 bases). The sequencing sample was made of PBMCs. The TCR was taken from a man in his sixties in good health and CMV-seronegative. The DNA of the CDR3 is TGTGCCAGCAGTGAAGTCAGGGGCACCGGGGAGCTGTTTTTT. This gives the protein CASSEVRGTGELFF.